The clone carrying this TCR beta chain was recorded a few times. Its target is not known. Effector memory cells were sorted as CD45RA-CD27-, EMRA cells as CD45RA+CD27-. These data are taken from a study of naive and memory T cell subsets. There are 12 residues in the CDR3. Germline CDR1 and CDR2: DFQATT and SNEGSKA (reference sequence). The ends were cut back, 1 base at V and 9 bases at J, with 10 bases in the middle. Overall study findings and caveats: Findings for naive and memory subsets could not be checked against ground truth.

The beta constant-region primer was an equimolar mix of two oligonucleotides covering TRBC1 and TRBC2. An oligonucleotide with the SP2 primer and a 12-nucleotide UMI was ligated to the cDNA 3' end. One entry per CDR3 protein, called by TCRdb with MiXCR from the UMI-ligation and nested PCR reads. The sample contains over 4,500 distinct CDR3 sequences, around 7% of which appear only once. The sample consisted of effector memory CD8+ T cells from blood. The subset: effector memory, CD45RA- CD27-. This TCR was sampled from a human donor in good health. This chain uses TRBV20-1 with TRBJ2-1, with D hard to call. CDR3 loop: CSARAMEFEQFF. For the CDR3, the DNA is TGCAGTGCTAGAGCAATGGAATTTGAGCAGTTCTTC.